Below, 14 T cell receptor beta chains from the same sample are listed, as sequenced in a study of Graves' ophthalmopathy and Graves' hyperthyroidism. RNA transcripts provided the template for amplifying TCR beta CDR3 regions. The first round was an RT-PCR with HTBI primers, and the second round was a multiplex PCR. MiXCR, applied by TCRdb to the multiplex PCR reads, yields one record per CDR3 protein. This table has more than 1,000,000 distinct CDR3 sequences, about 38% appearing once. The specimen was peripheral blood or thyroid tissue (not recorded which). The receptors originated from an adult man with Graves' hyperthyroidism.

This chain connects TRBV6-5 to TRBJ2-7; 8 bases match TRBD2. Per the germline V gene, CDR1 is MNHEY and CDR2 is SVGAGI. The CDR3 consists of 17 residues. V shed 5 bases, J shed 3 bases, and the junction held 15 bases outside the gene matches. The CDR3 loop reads CASSPITGLAGHYEQYF. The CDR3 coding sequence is TGTGCCAGCAGTCCCATTACCGGGCTAGCGGGCCACTACGAGCAGTACTTC.

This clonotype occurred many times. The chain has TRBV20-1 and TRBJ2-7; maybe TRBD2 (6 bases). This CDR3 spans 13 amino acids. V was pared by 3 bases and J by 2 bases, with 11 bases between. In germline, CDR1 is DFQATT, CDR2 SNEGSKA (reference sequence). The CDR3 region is CSASGGKTYEQYF. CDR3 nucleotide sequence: TGCAGTGCTAGCGGGGGAAAGACCTACGAGCAGTACTTC.

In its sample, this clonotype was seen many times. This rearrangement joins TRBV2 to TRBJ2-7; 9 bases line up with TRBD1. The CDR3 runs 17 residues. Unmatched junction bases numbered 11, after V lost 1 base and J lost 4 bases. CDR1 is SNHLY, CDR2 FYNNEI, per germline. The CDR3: CASSEGPGTGKWYEQYF. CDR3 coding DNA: TGTGCCAGCAGTGAAGGTCCCGGGACAGGGAAGTGGTACGAGCAGTACTTC.

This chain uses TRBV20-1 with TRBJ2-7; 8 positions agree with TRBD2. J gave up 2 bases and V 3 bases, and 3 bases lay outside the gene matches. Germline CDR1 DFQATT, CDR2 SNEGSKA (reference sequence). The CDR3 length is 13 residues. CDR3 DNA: TGCAGTGCTAGTAGCGGGGAGCCCTACGAGCAGTACTTC. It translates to CSASSGEPYEQYF.

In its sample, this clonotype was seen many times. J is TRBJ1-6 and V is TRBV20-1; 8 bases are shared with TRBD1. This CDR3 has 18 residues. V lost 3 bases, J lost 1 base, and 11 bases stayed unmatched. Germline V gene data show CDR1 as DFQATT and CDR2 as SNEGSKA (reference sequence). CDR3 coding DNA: TGCAGTGCTAGGAAACCCGCAGGGGGCGCATCCTATAATTCACCCCTCCACTTT. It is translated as CSARKPAGGASYNSPLHF.

This chain's CDR3 is CASSGTGLSYEQYF. The CDR3 DNA reads as TGTGCCAGCAGCGGGACAGGCCTCTCCTACGAGCAGTACTTC. The chain joins TRBV9 to TRBJ2-7, with 7 bases lining up with TRBD1. J lost 0 bases, V lost 3 bases, and 3 bases had no gene match. The V gene's germline CDR1 is SGDLS and CDR2 YYNGEE. The CDR3 covers 14 residues. The full variable domain, its missing parts supplied by reference TRBV9 and TRBJ2-7, is DSGVTQTPKHLITATGQRVTLRCSPRSGDLSVYWYQQSLDQGLQFLIQYYNGEERAKGNILERFSAQQFPDLHSELNLSSLELGDSALYFCASSGTGLSYEQYFGPGTRLTVT.

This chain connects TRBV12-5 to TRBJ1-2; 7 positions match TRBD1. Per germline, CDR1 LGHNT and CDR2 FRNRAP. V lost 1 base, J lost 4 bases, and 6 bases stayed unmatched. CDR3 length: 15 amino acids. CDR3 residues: CASGLGNRGGYGYTF. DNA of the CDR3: TGTGCTAGTGGTTTGGGAAACAGGGGTGGCTATGGCTACACCTTC.

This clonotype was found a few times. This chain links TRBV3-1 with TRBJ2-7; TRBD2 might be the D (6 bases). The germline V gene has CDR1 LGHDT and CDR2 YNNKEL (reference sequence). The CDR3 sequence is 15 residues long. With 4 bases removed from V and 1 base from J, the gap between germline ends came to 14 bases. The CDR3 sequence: CASSLGGDASYEQYF. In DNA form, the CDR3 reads TGTGCCAGCAGCCTCGGCGGGGACGCTTCCTACGAGCAGTACTTC.

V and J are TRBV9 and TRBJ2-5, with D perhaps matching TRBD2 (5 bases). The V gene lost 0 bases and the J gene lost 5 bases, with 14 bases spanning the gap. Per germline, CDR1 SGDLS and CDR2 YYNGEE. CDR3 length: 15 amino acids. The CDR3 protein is CASSVGSRGSETQYF. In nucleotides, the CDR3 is TGTGCCAGCAGCGTAGGTTCCCGGGGTTCGGAGACCCAGTACTTC.

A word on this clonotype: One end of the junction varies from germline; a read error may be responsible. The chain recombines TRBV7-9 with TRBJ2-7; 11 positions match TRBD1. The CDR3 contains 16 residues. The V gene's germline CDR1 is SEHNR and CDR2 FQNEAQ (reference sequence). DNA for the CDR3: TGCGCCAGCAGCCAAGATGGGACAGGGGGGATGTACGAGCAGTACTTC. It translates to CASSQDGTGGMYEQYF.

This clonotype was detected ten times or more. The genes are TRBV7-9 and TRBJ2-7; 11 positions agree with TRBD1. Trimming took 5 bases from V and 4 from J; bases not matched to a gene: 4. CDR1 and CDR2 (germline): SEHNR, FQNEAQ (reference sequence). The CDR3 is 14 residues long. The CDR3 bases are TGTGCCAGCAGCCCGGGACAGGGGGTTTACGAGCAGTACTTC. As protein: CASSPGQGVYEQYF.

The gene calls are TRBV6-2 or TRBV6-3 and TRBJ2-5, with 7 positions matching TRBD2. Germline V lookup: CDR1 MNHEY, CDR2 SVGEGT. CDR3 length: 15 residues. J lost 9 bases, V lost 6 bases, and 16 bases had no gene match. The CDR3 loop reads CASSQTGGELEPQYF. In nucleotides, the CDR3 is TGTGCCAGCAGCCAAACGGGAGGCGAATTGGAGCCCCAGTACTTC.

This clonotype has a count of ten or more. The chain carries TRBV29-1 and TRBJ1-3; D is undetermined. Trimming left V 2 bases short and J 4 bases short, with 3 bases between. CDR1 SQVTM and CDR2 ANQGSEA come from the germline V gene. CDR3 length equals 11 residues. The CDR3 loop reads CSVEKGNTIYF. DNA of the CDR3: TGCAGCGTTGAAAAGGGAAACACCATATATTTT.

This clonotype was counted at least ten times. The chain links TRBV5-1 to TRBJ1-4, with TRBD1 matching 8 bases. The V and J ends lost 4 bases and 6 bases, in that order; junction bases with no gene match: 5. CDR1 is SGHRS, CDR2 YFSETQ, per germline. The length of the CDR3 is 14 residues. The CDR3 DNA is TGCGCCAGCAGCACACAGGGGGGCGATGAAAAACTGTTTTTT. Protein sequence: CASSTQGGDEKLFF.